The following is a T cell receptor (beta chain) sequence with its context. This clonotype was picked up a small number of times. No antigen is known for it. No base quality values were provided; no much bigger clone lies one nucleotide off. The approximately 39 donors, aged roughly 6 to 95 years, were systemically healthy Caucasian individuals from Russia. Each donor gave ten milliliters of peripheral blood, collected into EDTA-treated Vacutainer tubes. PBMCs were isolated by Ficoll-Paque density-gradient centrifugation, with at least 6 million obtained per sample. Total RNA was extracted from PBMCs with Trizol reagent, with at least 6 micrograms obtained per sample. The percentages of naive CD45RAhigh/CD27high T cells were determined by flow cytometry on a PBMC aliquot from every donor. This sample is part of a study of blood T cells in healthy people across ages (dated by TCRdb to between 2014 and 2017). With regard to the full study: Template switching captured roughly one uniquely barcoded TCR beta cDNA molecule per two T cells in model experiments. To track age-related changes in TCR beta repertoire diversity, the study relied on deep sequencing normalized with unique cDNA molecular identifiers. The donors were split into four age groups: young (average approximately 16 years), middle-aged (39), aged (approximately 60) and long-lived (under 85). Using the same blood draw, the study looked at two additional independent replicas of 1 million unique cDNA reads for two donors, one aged 18 to 30 and the other aged 80 or older.

Broad study findings and their caveats: Observed TCR beta diversity per million T cells fell roughly linearly with age, and a significant reduction was already apparent by age about 43. Compared with the aged group, the long-lived group had more naive CD4+ T cells, fewer expanded clones and increased TCR diversity, suggesting age selection. Total diversity estimates from one million sequenced T cells were considered lower bounds and underestimates. Conclusive comparison of naive and antigen-experienced compartments was prevented by the profiling of bulk unsorted PBMCs. Donor CMV infection status was unknown, potentially confounding age-related changes in expanded clonotypes. The percentage of naive T cells measured by flow cytometry correlated strongly with observed TCR beta diversity.

The germline V gene sets CDR1 to MDHEN and CDR2 to SYDVKM. Its CDR3 holds 12 amino acids, cysteine through phenylalanine. Here the CDR3 DNA is all that survives: 36 bases in frame from base 1. V was cut back by 1 base and J by 14 bases, leaving a gap of 9 bases between them. The library was made by 5' RACE. For sequencing, an Illumina HiSeq 2500 was employed. A second PCR of about 7 to 12 cycles was performed with a sample-barcoded 5' primer and a J-beta primer mix. A unique molecular identifier was introduced onto each TCR beta cDNA molecule by a template-switch 5' adaptor carrying 12 random nucleotides. Each sample yielded at least 3 million CDR3-containing paired-end reads. All of the RNA was converted into first-strand cDNA using the Mint cDNA synthesis kit, with a TRBC-specific oligonucleotide serving as the primer. Following uracil-DNA glycosylase treatment, all cDNA underwent a first 18-cycle PCR with the universal primers M1SS and BC2_uni_R. On the authors' methods: For normalization, 1 million high-quality reads, each with a distinct molecular identifier, were randomly selected from each sample. Reads with shared molecular identifiers were discarded instead of being binned into consensus sequences. MiTCR, run with a Q25 quality threshold and the strictest error-elimination algorithm, handled CDR3 identification, clonotype clustering and error correction. A nonparametric unseen species model with Euler transformation was used to estimate lower-bound total TCR beta diversity. Starting from the raw public reads, TCRdb applied fastp trimming at Q25, assembled clones with MiXCR and retained in-frame beta chains. CDR3 protein sequences are deduplicated, and each keeps its most common genes and DNA. V and J calls and clone size were set by TCRdb, not the authors. In all, the sample holds approximately 800,000 distinct CDR3 sequences, and 20% to 30% of those were seen once. Jointly, the top ten make up under 4.5% of the sample.

This sample was also put to use in a study of T cells of mothers and their children. That second publication adds: Nine systemically healthy Caucasian individuals served as donors, namely three mothers together with their six children. cDNA synthesis used all of the extracted RNA, with about 1.5 ug of RNA in each 15 ul reaction. In the second PCR, the M1S primer introduced both the sample barcodes and 2-4 random nucleotides. Each mother yielded over 9 million TCR beta CDR3 reads and each child 2.5 million to 3.5 million reads. Thymic selection shapes the output of TCR recombination in a similar way in related and unrelated pairs, and inherited differences have a minor effect. Normalized repertoire overlap in related mother-child pairs was always slightly higher than in unrelated mother-child pairs, but the difference was never significant. Persistent microchimeric T cell clones were not detected, at a sensitivity of 95 to 100 clones per million clonotypes. The study used deep NGS to compare TCR beta repertoires of mothers and children, seeking features distinguishing related mother-child pairs from unrelated individuals. On average, the children were around 11 +/- 4 years old, while the mothers were about 37 +/- 4 years old. After adapters were ligated using NEBNext reagents, the libraries underwent 100+100 nt paired-end sequencing on an Illumina HiSeq 2000. To prevent cross-contamination, the mother and child libraries were prepared one month apart and sequenced in separate runs. For each donor, between roughly 500,000 and 2,300,000 distinct TCR beta clonotypes were identified. Naive TCR beta clonotypes were estimated from low-frequency clonotypes matched to each donor's FACS-determined naive share, without sorting.

Recombination connected TRBV28 to TRBJ1-6, and the D gene may be TRBD1, 5 bases matching. Sequenced: blood. The receptor was isolated from a boy aged 10-17 years in good health. The CDR3 loop reads CASSLSATALHF. The base sequence is TGTGCCAGCAGTTTATCGGCGACAGCCCTCCACTTT.